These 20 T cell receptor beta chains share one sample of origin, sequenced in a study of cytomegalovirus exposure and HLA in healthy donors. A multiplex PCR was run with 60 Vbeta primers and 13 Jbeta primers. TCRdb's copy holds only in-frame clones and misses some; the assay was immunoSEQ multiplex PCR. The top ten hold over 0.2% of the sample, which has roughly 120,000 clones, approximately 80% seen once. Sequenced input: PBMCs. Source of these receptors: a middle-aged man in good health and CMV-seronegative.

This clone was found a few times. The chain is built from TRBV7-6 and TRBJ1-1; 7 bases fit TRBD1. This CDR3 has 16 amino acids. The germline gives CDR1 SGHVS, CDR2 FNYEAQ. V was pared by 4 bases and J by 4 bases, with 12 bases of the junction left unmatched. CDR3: CASSSLTGARGTEAFF. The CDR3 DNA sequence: TGTGCCAGCAGCTCCCTTACAGGGGCGCGGGGCACTGAAGCTTTCTTT.

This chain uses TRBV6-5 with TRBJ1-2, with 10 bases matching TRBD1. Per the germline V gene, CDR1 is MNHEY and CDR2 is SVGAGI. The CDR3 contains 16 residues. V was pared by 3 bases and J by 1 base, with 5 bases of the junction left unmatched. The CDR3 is CASSYLGTGDNYGYTF. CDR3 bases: TGTGCCAGCAGTTATTTGGGGACAGGGGATAACTATGGCTACACCTTC.

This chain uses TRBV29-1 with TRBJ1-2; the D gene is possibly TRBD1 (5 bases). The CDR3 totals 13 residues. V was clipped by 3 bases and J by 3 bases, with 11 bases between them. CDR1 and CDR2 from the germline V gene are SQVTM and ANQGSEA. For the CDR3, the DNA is TGCAGCGTTGAGACGGGGGAACACTATGGCTACACCTTC. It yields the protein CSVETGEHYGYTF. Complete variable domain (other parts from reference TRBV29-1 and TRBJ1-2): SAVISQKPSRDICQRGTSLTIQCQVDSQVTMMFWYRQQPGQSLTLIATANQGSEATYESGFVIDKFPISRPNLTFSTLTVSNMSPEDSSIYLCSVETGEHYGYTFGSGTRLTVV.

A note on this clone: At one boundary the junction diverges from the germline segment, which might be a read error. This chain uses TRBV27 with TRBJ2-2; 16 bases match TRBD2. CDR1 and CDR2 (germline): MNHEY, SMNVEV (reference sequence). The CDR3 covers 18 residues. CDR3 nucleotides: TGTGCCAGCAGTTGGGGACTAGCGGGAGGGACGAAGACCGGGGAGCTGTTTTTT. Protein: CASSWGLAGGTKTGELFF.

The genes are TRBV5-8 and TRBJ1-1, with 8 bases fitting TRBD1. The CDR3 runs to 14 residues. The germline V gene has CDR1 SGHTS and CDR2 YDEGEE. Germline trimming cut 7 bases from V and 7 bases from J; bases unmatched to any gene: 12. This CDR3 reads CASGDRGILGEAFF. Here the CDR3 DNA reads TGTGCCAGCGGCGACAGGGGAATTTTGGGTGAAGCTTTCTTT.

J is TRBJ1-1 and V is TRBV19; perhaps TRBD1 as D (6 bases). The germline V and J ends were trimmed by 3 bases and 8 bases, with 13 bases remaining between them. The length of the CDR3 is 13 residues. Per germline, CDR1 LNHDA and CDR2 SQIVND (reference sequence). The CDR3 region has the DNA TGTGCCAGTAGTATTGCCGGGGGGCAAGAAGCTTTCTTT. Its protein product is CASSIAGGQEAFF.

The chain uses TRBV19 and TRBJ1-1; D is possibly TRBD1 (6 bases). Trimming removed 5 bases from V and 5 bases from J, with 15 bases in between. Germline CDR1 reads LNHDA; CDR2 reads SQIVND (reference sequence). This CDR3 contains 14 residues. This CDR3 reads CASSPYREGTEAFF. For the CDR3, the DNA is TGTGCCAGTAGTCCATACAGGGAGGGGACTGAAGCTTTCTTT. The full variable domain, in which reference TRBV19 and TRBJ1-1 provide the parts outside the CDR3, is DGGITQSPKYLFRKEGQNVTLSCEQNLNHDAMYWYRQDPGQGLRLIYYSQIVNDFQKGDIAEGYSVSREKKESFPLTVTSAQKNPTAFYLCASSPYREGTEAFFGQGTRLTVV.

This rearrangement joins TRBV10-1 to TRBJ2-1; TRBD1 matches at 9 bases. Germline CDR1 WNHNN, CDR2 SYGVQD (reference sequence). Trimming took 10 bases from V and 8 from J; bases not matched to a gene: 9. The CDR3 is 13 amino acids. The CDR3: CAKLQGASDEQFF. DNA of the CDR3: TGCGCCAAGCTACAGGGGGCATCGGATGAGCAGTTCTTC.

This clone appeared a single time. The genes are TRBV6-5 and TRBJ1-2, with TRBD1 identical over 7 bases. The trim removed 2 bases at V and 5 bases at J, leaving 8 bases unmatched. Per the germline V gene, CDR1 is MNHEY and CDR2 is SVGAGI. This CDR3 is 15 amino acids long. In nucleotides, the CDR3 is TGTGCCAGCAGTTACGGCCAAGGGGGCGGGTATGGCTACACCTTC. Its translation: CASSYGQGGGYGYTF.

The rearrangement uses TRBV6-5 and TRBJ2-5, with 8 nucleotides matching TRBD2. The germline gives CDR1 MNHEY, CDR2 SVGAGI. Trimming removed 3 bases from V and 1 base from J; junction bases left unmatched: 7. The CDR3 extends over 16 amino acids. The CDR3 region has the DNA TGTGCCAGCAGTTATTTCGTGCGGGGGGCCCAAGAGACCCAGTACTTC. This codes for CASSYFVRGAQETQYF.

Written as DNA, the CDR3 is TGTGCCAGTAGTGACGGGACTAGCGGGGTCTACGAGCAGTACTTC. This gives the protein CASSDGTSGVYEQYF. The chain carries TRBV19 and TRBJ2-7; 13 bases map to TRBD2. The CDR3 is made up of 15 amino acids. The junction had 4 bases not matched to a gene; V was cut back by 5 bases and J by 3 bases. Germline values: CDR1 LNHDA, CDR2 SQIVND (reference sequence).

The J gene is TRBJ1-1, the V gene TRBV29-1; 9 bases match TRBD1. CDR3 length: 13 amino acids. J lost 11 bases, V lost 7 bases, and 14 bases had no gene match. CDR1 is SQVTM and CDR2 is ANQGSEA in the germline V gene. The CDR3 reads CSAGGGTGGLAFF. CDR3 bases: TGCAGCGCTGGGGGGGGAACAGGGGGCCTGGCTTTCTTT.

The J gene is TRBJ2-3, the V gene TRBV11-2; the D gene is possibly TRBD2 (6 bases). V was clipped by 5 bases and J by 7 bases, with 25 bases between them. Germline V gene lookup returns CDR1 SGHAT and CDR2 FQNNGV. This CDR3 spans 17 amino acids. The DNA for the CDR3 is TGTGCCAGCAGCAACAAGCGGGTTAGCGTCCGGGGACATACGCAGTATTTT. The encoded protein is CASSNKRVSVRGHTQYF.

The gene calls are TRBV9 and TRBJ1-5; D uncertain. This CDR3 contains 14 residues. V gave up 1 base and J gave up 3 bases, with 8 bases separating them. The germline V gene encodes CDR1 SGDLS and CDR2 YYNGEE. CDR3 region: CASSVSGNNQPQHF. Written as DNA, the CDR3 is TGTGCCAGCAGCGTATCAGGTAACAATCAGCCCCAGCATTTT.

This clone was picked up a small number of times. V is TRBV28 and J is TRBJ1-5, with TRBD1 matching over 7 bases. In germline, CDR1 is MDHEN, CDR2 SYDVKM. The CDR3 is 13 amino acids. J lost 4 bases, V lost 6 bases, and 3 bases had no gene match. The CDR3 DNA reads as TGTGCCAGCAGCGCGACAGGGAATCAGCCCCAGCATTTT. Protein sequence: CASSATGNQPQHF.

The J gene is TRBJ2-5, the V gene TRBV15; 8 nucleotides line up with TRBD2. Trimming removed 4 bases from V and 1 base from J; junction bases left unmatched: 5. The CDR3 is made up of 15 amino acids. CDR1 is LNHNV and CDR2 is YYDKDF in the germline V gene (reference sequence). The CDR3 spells CATSNSGTFQETQYF. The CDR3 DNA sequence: TGTGCCACCAGCAATAGCGGGACCTTCCAAGAGACCCAGTACTTC.

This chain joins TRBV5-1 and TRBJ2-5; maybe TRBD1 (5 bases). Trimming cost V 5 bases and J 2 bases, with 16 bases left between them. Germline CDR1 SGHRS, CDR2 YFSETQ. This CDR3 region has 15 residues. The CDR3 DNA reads TGCGCCAGCAGGCTTACAGGCCGCGTTCAAGAGACCCAGTACTTC. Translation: CASRLTGRVQETQYF.

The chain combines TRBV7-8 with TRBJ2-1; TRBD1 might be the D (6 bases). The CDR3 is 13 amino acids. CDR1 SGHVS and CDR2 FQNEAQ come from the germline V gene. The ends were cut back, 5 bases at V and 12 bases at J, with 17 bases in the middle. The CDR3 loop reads CASSRGTQGGQFF. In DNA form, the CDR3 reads TGTGCCAGCAGCCGAGGGACCCAAGGGGGGCAGTTCTTC.

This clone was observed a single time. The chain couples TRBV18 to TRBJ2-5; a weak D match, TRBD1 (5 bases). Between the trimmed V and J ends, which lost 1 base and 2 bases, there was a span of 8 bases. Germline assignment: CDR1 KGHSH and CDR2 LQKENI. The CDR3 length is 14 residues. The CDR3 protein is CASSPQTEQETQYF. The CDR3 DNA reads TGTGCCAGCTCACCACAGACAGAACAAGAGACCCAGTACTTC.

CDR3 in amino acids: CASKGTGNTEAFF. CDR3 coding DNA: TGTGCCAGCAAGGGAACAGGGAACACTGAAGCTTTCTTT. This chain connects TRBV6-5 to TRBJ1-1; possible D gene TRBD1, 5 bases. The V gene's germline CDR1 is MNHEY and CDR2 SVGAGI. Trimming left V 7 bases short and J 1 base short, with 10 bases between. There are 13 residues in the CDR3.